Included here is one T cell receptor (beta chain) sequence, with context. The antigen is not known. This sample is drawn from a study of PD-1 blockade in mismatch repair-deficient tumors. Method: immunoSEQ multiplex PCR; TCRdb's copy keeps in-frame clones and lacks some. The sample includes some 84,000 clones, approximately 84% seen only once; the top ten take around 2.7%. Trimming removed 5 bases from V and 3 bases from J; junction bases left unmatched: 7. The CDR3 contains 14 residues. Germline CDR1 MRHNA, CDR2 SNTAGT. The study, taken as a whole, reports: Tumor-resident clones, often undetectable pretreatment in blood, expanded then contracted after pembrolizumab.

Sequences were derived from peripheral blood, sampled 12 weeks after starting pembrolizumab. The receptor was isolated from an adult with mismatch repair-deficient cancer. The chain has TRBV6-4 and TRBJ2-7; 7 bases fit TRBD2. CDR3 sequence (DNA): TGTGCCAGCAGTCAACGGACTAGGCTCTACGAGCAGTACTTC. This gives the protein CASSQRTRLYEQYF.